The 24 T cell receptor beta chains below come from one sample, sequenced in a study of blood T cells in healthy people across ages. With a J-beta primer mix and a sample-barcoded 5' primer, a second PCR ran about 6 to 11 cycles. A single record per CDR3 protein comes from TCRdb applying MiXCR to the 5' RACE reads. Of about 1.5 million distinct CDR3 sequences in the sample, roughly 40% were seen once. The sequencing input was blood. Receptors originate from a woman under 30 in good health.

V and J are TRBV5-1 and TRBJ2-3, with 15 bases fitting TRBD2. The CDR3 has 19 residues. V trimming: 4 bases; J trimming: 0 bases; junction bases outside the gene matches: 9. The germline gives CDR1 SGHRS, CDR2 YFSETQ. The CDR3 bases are TGCGCCAGCAGCCCTAGACGGACTAGCGGGGGGGCGAGCACAGATACGCAGTATTTT. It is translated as CASSPRRTSGGASTDTQYF.

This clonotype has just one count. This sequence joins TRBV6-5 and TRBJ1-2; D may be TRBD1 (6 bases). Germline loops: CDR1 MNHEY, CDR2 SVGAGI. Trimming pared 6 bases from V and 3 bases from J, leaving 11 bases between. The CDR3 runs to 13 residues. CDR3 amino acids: CASSNDRYYGYTF. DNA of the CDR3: TGTGCCAGCAGCAACGACAGGTACTATGGCTACACCTTC.

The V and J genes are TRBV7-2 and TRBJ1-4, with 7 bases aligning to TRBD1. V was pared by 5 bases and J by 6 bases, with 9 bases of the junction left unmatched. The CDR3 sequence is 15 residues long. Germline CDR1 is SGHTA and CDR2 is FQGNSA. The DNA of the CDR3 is TGTGCCAGCAGCACCCAGCCGGGACAGCATGAAAAACTGTTTTTT. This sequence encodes CASSTQPGQHEKLFF.

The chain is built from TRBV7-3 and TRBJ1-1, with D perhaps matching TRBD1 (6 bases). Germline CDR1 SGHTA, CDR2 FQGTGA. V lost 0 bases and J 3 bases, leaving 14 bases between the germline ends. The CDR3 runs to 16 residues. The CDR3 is CASSLTGATLDTEAFF. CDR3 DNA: TGTGCCAGCAGCTTAACGGGGGCGACCCTTGACACTGAAGCTTTCTTT.

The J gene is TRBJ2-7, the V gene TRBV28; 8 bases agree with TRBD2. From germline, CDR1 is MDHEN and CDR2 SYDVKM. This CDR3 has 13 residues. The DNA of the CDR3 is TGTGTCATCCAAAGCGGGGGATACTACGAGCAGTACTTC. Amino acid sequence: CVIQSGGYYEQYF.

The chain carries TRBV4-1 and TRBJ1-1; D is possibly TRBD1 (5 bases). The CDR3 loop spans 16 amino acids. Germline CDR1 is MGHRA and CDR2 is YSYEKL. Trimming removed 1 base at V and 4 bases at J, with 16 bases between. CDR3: CASSQGRTGGSTEAFF. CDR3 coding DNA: TGCGCCAGCAGCCAAGGCCGCACGGGGGGATCCACTGAAGCTTTCTTT.

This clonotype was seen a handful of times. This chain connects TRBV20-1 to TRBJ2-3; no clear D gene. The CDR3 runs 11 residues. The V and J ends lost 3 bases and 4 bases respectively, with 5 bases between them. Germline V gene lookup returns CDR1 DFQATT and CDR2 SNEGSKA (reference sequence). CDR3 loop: CSARPADTQYF. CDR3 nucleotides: TGCAGTGCTAGGCCTGCAGATACGCAGTATTTT.

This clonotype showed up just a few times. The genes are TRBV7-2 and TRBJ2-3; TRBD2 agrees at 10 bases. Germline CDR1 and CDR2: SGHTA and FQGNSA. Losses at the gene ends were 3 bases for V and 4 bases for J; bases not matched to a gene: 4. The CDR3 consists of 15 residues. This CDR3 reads CASSFGTSEPDTQYF. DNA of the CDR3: TGTGCCAGCAGCTTCGGGACTAGCGAACCAGATACGCAGTATTTT.

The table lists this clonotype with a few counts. CDR3 nucleotides: TGTGCCAGCAGCTTGGCTGGACACGTGAACACTGAAGCTTTCTTT. This codes for CASSLAGHVNTEAFF. The J gene is TRBJ1-1, the V gene TRBV5-5; the D gene is possibly TRBD1 (5 bases). V was trimmed by 0 bases and J by 0 bases, leaving 9 bases between them. The CDR3 spans 15 residues. CDR1 and CDR2 from the germline V gene are SGHKS and YYEKEE (reference sequence). Full variable domain (remainder filled in from reference TRBV5-5 and TRBJ1-1): DAGVTQSPTHLIKTRGQQVTLRCSPISGHKSVSWYQQVLGQGPQFIFQYYEKEERGRGNFPDRFSARQFPNYSSELNVNALLLGDSALYLCASSLAGHVNTEAFFGQGTRLTVV.

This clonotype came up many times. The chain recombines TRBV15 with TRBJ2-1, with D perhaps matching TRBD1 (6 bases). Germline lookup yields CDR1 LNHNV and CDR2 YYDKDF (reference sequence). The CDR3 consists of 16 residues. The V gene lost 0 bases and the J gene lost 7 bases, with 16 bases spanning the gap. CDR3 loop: CATSRDFESGANEQFF. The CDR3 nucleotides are TGTGCCACCAGCAGAGATTTTGAGTCAGGGGCGAATGAGCAGTTCTTC. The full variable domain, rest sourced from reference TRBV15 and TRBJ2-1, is DAMVIQNPRYQVTQFGKPVTLSCSQTLNHNVMYWYQQKSSQAPKLLFHYYDKDFNNEADTPDNFQSRRPNTSFCFLDIRSPGLGDTAMYLCATSRDFESGANEQFFGPGTRLTVL.

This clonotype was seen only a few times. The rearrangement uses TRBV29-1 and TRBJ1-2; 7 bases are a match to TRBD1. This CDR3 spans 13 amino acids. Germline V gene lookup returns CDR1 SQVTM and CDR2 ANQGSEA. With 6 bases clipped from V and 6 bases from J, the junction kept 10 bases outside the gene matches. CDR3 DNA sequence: TGCAGCGTCGAACACAGGGGAGGGGATGGCTACACCTTC. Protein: CSVEHRGGDGYTF. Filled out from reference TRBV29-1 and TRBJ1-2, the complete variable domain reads SAVISQKPSRDICQRGTSLTIQCQVDSQVTMMFWYRQQPGQSLTLIATANQGSEATYESGFVIDKFPISRPNLTFSTLTVSNMSPEDSSIYLCSVEHRGGDGYTFGSGTRLTVV.

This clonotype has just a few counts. The CDR3 reads CASSQPKAGKETQYF. CDR3 sequence (DNA): TGCGCCAGCAGCCAACCCAAAGCGGGAAAAGAGACCCAGTACTTC. V usage is TRBV4-1 and J usage is TRBJ2-5; 7 nucleotides agree with TRBD2. Trimming at V came to 2 bases and at J to 3 bases, leaving 6 bases not matched to a gene. There are 15 residues in the CDR3. The germline gives CDR1 MGHRA, CDR2 YSYEKL.

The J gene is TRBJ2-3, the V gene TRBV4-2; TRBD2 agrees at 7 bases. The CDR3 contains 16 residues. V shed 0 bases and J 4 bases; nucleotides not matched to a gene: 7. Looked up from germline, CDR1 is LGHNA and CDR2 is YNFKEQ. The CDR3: CASSQDGAGRADTQYF. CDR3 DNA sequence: TGTGCCAGCAGCCAAGATGGAGCGGGGAGAGCAGATACGCAGTATTTT.

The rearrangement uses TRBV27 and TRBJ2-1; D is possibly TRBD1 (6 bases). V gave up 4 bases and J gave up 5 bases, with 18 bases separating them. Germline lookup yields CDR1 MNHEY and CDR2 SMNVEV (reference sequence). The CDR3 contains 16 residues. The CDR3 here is CASSSLGKGEHNEQFF. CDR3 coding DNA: TGTGCCAGCAGTTCCCTGGGGAAGGGGGAACACAATGAGCAGTTCTTC.

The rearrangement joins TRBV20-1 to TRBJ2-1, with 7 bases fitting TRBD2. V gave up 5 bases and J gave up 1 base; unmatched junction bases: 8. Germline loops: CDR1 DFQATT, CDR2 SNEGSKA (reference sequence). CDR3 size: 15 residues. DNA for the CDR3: TGCAGTGCTGGACCCGGGACTACATCCTACAATGAGCAGTTCTTC. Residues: CSAGPGTTSYNEQFF.

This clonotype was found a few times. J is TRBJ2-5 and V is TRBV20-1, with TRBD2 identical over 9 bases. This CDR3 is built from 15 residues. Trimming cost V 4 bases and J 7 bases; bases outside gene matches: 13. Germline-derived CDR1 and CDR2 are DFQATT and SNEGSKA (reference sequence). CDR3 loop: CSATSTGGRVGTQYF. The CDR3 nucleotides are TGCAGTGCTACGAGCACCGGCGGGAGGGTAGGGACCCAGTACTTC.

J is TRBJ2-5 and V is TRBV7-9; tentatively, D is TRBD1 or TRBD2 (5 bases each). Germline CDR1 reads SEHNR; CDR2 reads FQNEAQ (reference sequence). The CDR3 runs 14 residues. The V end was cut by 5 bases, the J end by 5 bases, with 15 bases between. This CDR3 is CASSPEAGSETQYF. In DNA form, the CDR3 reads TGTGCCAGCAGCCCAGAGGCAGGGAGTGAGACCCAGTACTTC. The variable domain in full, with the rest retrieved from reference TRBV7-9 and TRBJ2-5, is DTGVSQNPRHKITKRGQNVTFRCDPISEHNRLYWYRQTLGQGPEFLTYFQNEAQLEKSRLLSDRFSAERPKGSFSTLEIQRTEQGDSAMYLCASSPEAGSETQYFGPGTRLLVL.

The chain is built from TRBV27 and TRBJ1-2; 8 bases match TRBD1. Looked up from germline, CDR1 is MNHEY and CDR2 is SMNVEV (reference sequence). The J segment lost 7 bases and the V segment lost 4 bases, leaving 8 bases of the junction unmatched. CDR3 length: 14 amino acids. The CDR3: CASSYFPGGSGYTF. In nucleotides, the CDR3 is TGTGCCAGCAGTTACTTCCCAGGGGGCTCTGGCTACACCTTC.

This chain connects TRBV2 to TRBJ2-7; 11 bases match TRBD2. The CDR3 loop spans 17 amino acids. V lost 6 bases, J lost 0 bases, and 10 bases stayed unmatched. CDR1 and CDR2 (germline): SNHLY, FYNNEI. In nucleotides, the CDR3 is TGTGCCAGCAGCGGTCCCGGGACTAGCGGCCCCTCCTACGAGCAGTACTTC. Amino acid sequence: CASSGPGTSGPSYEQYF. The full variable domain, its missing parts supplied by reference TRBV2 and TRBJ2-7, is EPEVTQTPSHQVTQMGQEVILRCVPISNHLYFYWYRQILGQKVEFLVSFYNNEISEKSEIFDDQFSVERPDGSNFTLKIRSTKLEDSAMYFCASSGPGTSGPSYEQYFGPGTRLTVT.

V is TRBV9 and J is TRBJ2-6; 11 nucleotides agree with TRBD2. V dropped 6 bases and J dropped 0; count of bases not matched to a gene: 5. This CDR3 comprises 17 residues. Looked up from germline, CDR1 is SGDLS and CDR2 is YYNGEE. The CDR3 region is CASTGLAGSSGANVLTF. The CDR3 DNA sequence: TGTGCCAGCACCGGACTAGCGGGTTCCTCTGGGGCCAACGTCCTGACTTTC.

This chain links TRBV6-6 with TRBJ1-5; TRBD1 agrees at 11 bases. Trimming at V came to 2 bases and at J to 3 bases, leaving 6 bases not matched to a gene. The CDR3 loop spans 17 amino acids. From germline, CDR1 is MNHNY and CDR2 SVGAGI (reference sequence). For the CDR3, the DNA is TGTGCCAGCAGTTACCGCCGGGACAGGGGGGTCAATCAGCCCCAGCATTTT. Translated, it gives CASSYRRDRGVNQPQHF.

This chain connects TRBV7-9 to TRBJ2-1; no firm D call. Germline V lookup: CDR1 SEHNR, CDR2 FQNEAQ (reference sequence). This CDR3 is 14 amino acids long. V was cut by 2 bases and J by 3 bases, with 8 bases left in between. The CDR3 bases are TGTGCCAGCAGCTTATCCCTACTCTACAATGAGCAGTTCTTC. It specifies CASSLSLLYNEQFF. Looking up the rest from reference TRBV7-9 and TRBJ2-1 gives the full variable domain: DTGVSQNPRHKITKRGQNVTFRCDPISEHNRLYWYRQTLGQGPEFLTYFQNEAQLEKSRLLSDRFSAERPKGSFSTLEIQRTEQGDSAMYLCASSLSLLYNEQFFGPGTRLTVL.

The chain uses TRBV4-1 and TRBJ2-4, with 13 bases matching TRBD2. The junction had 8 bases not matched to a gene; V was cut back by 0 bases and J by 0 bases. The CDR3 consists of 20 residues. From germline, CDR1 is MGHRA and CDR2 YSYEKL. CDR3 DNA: TGCGCCAGCAGCCAAGACCCAGGACTAGCGGGGGTATTAGCCAAAAACATTCAGTACTTC. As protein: CASSQDPGLAGVLAKNIQYF.

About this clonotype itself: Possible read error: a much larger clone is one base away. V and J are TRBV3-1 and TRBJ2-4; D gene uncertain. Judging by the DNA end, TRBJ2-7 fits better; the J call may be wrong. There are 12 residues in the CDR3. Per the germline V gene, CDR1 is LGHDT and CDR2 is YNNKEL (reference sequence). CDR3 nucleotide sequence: TGTGCCAGCAGCCATAACGGTAACGAGCAGTACTTC. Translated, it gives CASSHNGNEQYF.